The 10 T cell receptor beta chains reported below all come from one sample, sequenced in a study of response to subunit inactivated influenza vaccine listed by TCRdb under 2018. Library creation used RT-PCR. For sequencing, an Illumina HiSeq 2500 was employed. TCRdb trimmed public reads at Q25 via fastp, called clones via MiXCR and kept in-frame beta chains. Rows are unified per CDR3 protein, each entry keeping the most common DNA and genes. This sample has 500,000 to 600,000 distinct CDR3 sequences in its table, and roughly 10% of those were observed once. Together, the top ten hold approximately 10% of the sample. The sequenced sample was PBMCs from blood, obtained on the day of vaccination. The receptors stem from a man aged 50 to 59 who received an inactivated influenza vaccine. Donor details come from another sample of the same person, matched by shared clones.

This clonotype came up a few times. The chain is built from TRBV6-1 and TRBJ2-1; tentative D call: TRBD2 (8 bases). V was pared by 7 bases and J by 7 bases, with 20 bases between. Germline assignment: CDR1 MNHNS and CDR2 SASEGT. The CDR3 totals 15 residues. The CDR3 sequence: CASTQGGGRWNEQFF. For the CDR3, the DNA is TGTGCCAGCACCCAGGGGGGCGGGAGGTGGAATGAGCAGTTCTTC.

The J gene is TRBJ2-7, the V gene TRBV7-8; 9 positions match TRBD2. The V gene's germline CDR1 is SGHVS and CDR2 FQNEAQ. The ends lost 7 bases at V and 5 bases at J; junction bases unmatched: 6. This CDR3 has 13 amino acids. The CDR3 nucleotides are TGTGCCAGCAACGGACGACTAGCGGACGAGCAGTACTTC. Protein product: CASNGRLADEQYF.

This clonotype has a count of ten or more. The V call is TRBV27, the J call TRBJ2-3, with 8 bases fitting TRBD2. The CDR3 sequence is 16 residues long. The V and J ends lost 5 bases and 0 bases, in that order; junction bases with no gene match: 7. Germline assignment: CDR1 MNHEY and CDR2 SMNVEV (reference sequence). CDR3 sequence: CASSTTTSVSTDTQYF. The CDR3 bases are TGTGCCAGCAGTACGACGACTAGCGTTAGCACAGATACGCAGTATTTT.

This clonotype was detected ten times or more. This rearrangement joins TRBV9 to TRBJ2-1, with 7 bases identical to TRBD2. The germline V gene encodes CDR1 SGDLS and CDR2 YYNGEE. There are 15 residues in the CDR3. Trimming at V came to 4 bases and at J to 9 bases, leaving 13 bases not matched to a gene. The DNA for the CDR3 is TGTGCCAGCAGCCCCTGGACTAGACGGGATAGTGAGCAGTTCTTC. It codes for CASSPWTRRDSEQFF. Using reference TRBV9 and TRBJ2-1 for the parts outside the CDR3, the full variable domain is DSGVTQTPKHLITATGQRVTLRCSPRSGDLSVYWYQQSLDQGLQFLIQYYNGEERAKGNILERFSAQQFPDLHSELNLSSLELGDSALYFCASSPWTRRDSEQFFGPGTRLTVL.

This rearrangement joins TRBV20-1 to TRBJ2-1; TRBD2 agrees at 7 bases. After removal of 0 bases from V and 0 bases from J, the junction contained 14 bases not matched to a gene. CDR1 and CDR2 (germline): DFQATT, SNEGSKA (reference sequence). The CDR3 extends over 19 amino acids. The DNA for the CDR3 is TGCAGTGCTAGAGATGGGGGGGTCCTTACCACCAGCTCCTACAATGAGCAGTTCTTC. Amino acid sequence: CSARDGGVLTTSSYNEQFF.

The table lists this clonotype with many counts. In DNA form, the CDR3 reads TGTGCCAGCAGCGTTACGGGACAGCTAGCCGGGGAGCTGTTTTTT. Encoded protein: CASSVTGQLAGELFF. The rearrangement uses TRBV9 and TRBJ2-2; TRBD1 agrees at 7 bases. The ends lost 2 bases at V and 6 bases at J; junction bases unmatched: 7. Per germline, CDR1 SGDLS and CDR2 YYNGEE. There are 15 residues in the CDR3.

This clonotype has more than one count but fewer than ten. The J gene is TRBJ1-4, the V gene TRBV5-1, with D uncertain. The germline CDR1 and CDR2 sequences are SGHRS and YFSETQ. CDR3 size: 14 residues. Trimming cost V 0 bases and J 5 bases, with 8 bases left between them. DNA of the CDR3: TGCGCCAGCAGCTTGGTTGGTCCGAATGAAAAACTGTTTTTT. Translating it yields CASSLVGPNEKLFF.

In its sample, this clonotype was seen a few times. V usage is TRBV6-4 and J usage is TRBJ2-4, with 7 positions matching TRBD1. Unmatched junction bases numbered 12, after V lost 7 bases and J lost 3 bases. Per the germline V gene, CDR1 is MRHNA and CDR2 is SNTAGT. CDR3 length equals 16 residues. This chain's CDR3 is CASKGRGKDVKNIQYF. CDR3 DNA: TGTGCCAGCAAAGGCAGGGGGAAGGACGTCAAAAACATTCAGTACTTC.

The chain has TRBV11-1 and TRBJ2-7; D possibly corresponds to TRBD1 (5 bases). CDR3 length: 15 residues. Germline V gene sequence: CDR1 SGHAT, CDR2 FQDESV (reference sequence). Trimming pared 2 bases from V and 3 bases from J, leaving 14 bases between. This CDR3 is CASSLTTEKLYEQYF. The CDR3 DNA sequence: TGTGCCAGCAGCTTAACGACAGAGAAACTCTACGAGCAGTACTTC.

CDR3 bases: TGTGCCAGCAGCACTAGCGGGGGGGCCTTGTACAATGAGCAGTTCTTC. This translates into CASSTSGGALYNEQFF. The chain employs TRBV7-9 and TRBJ2-1; 13 nucleotides agree with TRBD2. Trimming removed 5 bases from V and 4 bases from J; junction bases left unmatched: 5. This CDR3 has 16 amino acids. Germline assignment: CDR1 SEHNR and CDR2 FQNEAQ (reference sequence).